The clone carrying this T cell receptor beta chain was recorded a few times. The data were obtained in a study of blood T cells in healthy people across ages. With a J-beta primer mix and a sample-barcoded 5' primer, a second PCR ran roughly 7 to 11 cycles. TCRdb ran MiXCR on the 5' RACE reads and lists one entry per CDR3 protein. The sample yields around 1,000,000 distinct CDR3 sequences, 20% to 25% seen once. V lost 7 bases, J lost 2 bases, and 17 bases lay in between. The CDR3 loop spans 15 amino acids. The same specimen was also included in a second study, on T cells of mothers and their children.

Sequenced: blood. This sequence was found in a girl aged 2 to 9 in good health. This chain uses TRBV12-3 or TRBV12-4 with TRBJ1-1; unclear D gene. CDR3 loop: CASTPRTGRNTEAFF. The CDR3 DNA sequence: TGTGCCAGCACTCCTCGTACCGGACGAAACACTGAAGCTTTCTTT.